Sequencing of this T cell receptor (beta chain) was carried out in a study of blood T cell repertoires in COVID-19. Across the whole study: The samples span acute and convalescent COVID-19 from the United States, Italy and Spain. From T cells, B-cell-depleted T cells, or PBMCs came the material, which was cDNA or gDNA.

Patients in Seattle were enrolled during active infection, then followed longitudinally. The V and J ends lost 4 bases and 6 bases respectively, with 12 bases between them. The CDR3 covers 13 residues. Per germline, CDR1 SEHNR and CDR2 FQNEAQ (reference sequence). Methods used by the authors: Reference gene primer amplification yielded estimated nucleated cell counts. Produced via immunoSEQ multiplex PCR; TCRdb's table is partial and in-frame only. V, J and clone size are taken as reported in that table, and D and trimming were inferred from the DNA itself. The sample holds tens of thousands of clones, roughly four fifths seen once.

This sequence originates from an older man with COVID-19, enrolled during active disease. Specimen: peripheral blood. The J gene is TRBJ1-2, the V gene TRBV7-9; tentatively, D is TRBD1 (5 bases). CDR3 bases: TGTGCCAGCAGCTCGGACAAGATTAATGGCTACACCTTC. Its protein is CASSSDKINGYTF.